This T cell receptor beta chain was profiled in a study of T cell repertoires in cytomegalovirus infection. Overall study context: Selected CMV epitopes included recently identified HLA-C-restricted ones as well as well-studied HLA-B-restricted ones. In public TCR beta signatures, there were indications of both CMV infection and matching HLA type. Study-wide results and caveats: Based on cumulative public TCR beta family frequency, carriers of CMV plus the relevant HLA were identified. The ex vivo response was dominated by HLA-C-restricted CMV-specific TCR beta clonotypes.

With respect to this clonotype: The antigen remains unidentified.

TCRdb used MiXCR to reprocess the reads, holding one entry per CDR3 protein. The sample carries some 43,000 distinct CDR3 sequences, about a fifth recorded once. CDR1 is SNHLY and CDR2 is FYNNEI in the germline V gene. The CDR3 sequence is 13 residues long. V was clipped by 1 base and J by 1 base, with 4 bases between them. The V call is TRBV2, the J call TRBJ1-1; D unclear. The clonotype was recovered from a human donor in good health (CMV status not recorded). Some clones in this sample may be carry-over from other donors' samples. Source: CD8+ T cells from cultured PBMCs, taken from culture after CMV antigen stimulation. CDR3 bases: TGTGCCAGCAGTGAAGATACGAACACTGAAGCTTTCTTT. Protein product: CASSEDTNTEAFF.